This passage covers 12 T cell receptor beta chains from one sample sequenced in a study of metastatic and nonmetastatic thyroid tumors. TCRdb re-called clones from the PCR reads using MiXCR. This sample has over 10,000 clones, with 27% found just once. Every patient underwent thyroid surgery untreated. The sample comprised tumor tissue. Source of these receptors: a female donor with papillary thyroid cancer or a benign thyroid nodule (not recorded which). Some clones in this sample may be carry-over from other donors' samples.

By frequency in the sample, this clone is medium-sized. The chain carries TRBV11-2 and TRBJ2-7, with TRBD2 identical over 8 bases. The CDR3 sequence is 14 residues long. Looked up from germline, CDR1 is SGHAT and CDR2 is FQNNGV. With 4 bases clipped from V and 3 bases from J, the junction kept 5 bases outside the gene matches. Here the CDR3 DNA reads TGTGCCAGCAGCTCGATAGCGGGAATCTACGAGCAGTACTTC. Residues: CASSSIAGIYEQYF.

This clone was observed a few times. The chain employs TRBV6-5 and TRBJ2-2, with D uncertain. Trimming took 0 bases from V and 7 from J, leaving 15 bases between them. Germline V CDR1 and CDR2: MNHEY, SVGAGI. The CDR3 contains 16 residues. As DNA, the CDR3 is TGTGCCAGCAGTTACTCGAGTAGGGCTAGATACGGGGAGCTGTTTTTT. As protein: CASSYSSRARYGELFF.

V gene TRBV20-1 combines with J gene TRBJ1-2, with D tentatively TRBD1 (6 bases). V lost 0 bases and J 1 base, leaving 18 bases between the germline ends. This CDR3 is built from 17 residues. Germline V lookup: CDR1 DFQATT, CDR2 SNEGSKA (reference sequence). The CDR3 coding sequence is TGCAGTGCTAGAGATGAAGGGCGACAGGAGAGTAACTATGGCTACACCTTC. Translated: CSARDEGRQESNYGYTF.

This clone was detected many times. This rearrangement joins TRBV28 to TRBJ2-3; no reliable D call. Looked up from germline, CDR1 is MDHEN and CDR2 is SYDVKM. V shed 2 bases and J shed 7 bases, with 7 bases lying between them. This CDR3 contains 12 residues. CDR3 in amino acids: CASSLPSYTQYF. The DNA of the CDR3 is TGTGCCAGCAGTTTACCGTCCTATACGCAGTATTTT.

CDR3 coding DNA: TGTGCCAGCGCCCGGACGGAGACCTACGAGCAGTACTTC. Its translation: CASARTETYEQYF. The gene calls are TRBV19 and TRBJ2-7; no firm D call. Between the trimmed V and J ends, which lost 9 bases and 2 bases, there was a span of 14 bases. The CDR3 is 13 residues long. Per the germline V gene, CDR1 is LNHDA and CDR2 is SQIVND (reference sequence). The variable domain in full, with the rest retrieved from reference TRBV19 and TRBJ2-7, is DGGITQSPKYLFRKEGQNVTLSCEQNLNHDAMYWYRQDPGQGLRLIYYSQIVNDFQKGDIAEGYSVSREKKESFPLTVTSAQKNPTAFYLCASARTETYEQYFGPGTRLTVT.

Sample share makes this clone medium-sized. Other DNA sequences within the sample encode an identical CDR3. This CDR3 is CASSSPGLGTYEQYF. In nucleotides, the CDR3 is TGCGCCAGCAGCTCTCCCGGACTAGGTACCTACGAGCAGTACTTC. The rearrangement joins TRBV5-1 to TRBJ2-7; 7 bases align to TRBD2. Per the germline V gene, CDR1 is SGHRS and CDR2 is YFSETQ. The CDR3 runs 15 residues. Germline trimming cut 3 bases from V and 2 bases from J; bases unmatched to any gene: 8.

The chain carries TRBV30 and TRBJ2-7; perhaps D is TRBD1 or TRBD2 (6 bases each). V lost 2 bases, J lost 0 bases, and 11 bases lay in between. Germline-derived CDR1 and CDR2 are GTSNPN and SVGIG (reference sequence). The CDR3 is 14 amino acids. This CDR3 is CAWSQGRSSYEQYF. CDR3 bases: TGTGCCTGGAGTCAGGGGAGGAGCTCCTACGAGCAGTACTTC.

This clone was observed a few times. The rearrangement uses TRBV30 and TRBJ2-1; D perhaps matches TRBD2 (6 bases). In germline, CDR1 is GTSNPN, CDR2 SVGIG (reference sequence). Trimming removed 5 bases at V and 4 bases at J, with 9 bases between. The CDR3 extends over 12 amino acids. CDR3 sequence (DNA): TGTGCCTGGGTAGGAGGGTACAATGAGCAGTTCTTC. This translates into CAWVGGYNEQFF. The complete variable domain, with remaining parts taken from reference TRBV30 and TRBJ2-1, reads SQTIHQWPATLVQPVGSPLSLECTVEGTSNPNLYWYRQAAGRGLQLLFYSVGIGQISSEVPQNLSASRPQDRQFILSSKKLLLSDSGFYLCAWVGGYNEQFFGPGTRLTVL.

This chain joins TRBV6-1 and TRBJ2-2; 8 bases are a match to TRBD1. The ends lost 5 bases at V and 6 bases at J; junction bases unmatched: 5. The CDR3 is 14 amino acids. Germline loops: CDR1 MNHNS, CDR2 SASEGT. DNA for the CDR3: TGTGCCAGCAGTTCAACAGGGGGAGCCGGGGAGCTGTTTTTT. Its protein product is CASSSTGGAGELFF.

The CDR3 loop reads CASSGGRYEQYF. CDR3 bases: TGTGCCAGTAGTGGGGGCAGGTACGAGCAGTACTTC. This chain links TRBV19 with TRBJ2-7, with D possibly being TRBD1 (6 bases). CDR3 size: 12 residues. The germline V gene encodes CDR1 LNHDA and CDR2 SQIVND (reference sequence). Trimming cost V 5 bases and J 4 bases, with 9 bases left between them.

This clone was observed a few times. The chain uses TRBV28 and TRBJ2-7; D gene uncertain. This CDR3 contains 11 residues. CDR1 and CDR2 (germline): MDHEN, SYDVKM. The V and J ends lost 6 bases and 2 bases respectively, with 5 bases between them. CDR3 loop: CASSLTYEQYF. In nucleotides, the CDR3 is TGTGCCAGCAGCCTAACCTACGAGCAGTACTTC. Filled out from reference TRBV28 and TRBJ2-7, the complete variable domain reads DVKVTQSSRYLVKRTGEKVFLECVQDMDHENMFWYRQDPGLGLRLIYFSYDVKMKEKGDIPEGYSVSREKKERFSLILESASTNQTSMYLCASSLTYEQYFGPGTRLTVT.

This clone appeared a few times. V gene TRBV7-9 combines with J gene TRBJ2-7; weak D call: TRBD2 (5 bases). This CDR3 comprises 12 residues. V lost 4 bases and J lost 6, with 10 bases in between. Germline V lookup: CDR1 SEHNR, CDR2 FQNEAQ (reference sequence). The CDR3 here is CASSSGVIEQYF. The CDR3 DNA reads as TGTGCCAGCAGCTCCGGGGTAATCGAGCAGTACTTC.